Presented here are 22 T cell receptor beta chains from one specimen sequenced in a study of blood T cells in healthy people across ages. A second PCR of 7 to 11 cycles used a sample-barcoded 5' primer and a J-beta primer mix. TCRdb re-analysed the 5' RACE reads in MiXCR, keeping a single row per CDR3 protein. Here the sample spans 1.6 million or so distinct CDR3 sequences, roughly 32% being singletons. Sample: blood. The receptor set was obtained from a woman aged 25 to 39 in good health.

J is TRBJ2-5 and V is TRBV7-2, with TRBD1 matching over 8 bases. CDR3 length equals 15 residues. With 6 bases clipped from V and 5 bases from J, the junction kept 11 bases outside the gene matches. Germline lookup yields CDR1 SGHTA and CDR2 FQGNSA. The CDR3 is CASSRRAGGSETQYF. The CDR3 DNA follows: TGTGCCAGCAGTCGACGTGCAGGGGGCTCGGAGACCCAGTACTTC.

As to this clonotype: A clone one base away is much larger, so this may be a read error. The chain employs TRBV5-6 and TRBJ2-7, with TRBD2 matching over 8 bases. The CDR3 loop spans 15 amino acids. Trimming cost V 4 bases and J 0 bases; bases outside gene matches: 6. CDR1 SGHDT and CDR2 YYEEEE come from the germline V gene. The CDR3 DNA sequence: TGTGCCAGCAGCACGTTAGCGGGGACCTCCTACGAGCAGTACTTC. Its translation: CASSTLAGTSYEQYF.

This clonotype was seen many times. Written as DNA, the CDR3 is TGCAGTGCTGACCTTCCGGGAGGGACCAACGAGCAGTACTTC. Protein product: CSADLPGGTNEQYF. The chain combines TRBV20-1 with TRBJ2-7; 8 bases fit TRBD2. Trimming at V came to 5 bases and at J to 5 bases, leaving 11 bases not matched to a gene. CDR3 length equals 14 residues. Germline values: CDR1 DFQATT, CDR2 SNEGSKA (reference sequence).

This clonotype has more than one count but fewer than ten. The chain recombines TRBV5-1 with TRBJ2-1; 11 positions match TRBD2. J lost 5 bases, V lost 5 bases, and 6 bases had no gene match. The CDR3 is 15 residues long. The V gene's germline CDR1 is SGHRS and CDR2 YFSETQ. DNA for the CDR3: TGCGCCAGCAGTTCTAGCGGGGGGACTAACAATGAGCAGTTCTTC. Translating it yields CASSSSGGTNNEQFF.

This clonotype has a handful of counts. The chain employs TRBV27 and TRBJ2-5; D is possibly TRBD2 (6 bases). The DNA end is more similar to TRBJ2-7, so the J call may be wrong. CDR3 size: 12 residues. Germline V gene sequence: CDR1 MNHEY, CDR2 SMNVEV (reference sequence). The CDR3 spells CASKSGVDEQYF. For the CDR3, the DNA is TGTGCCAGCAAGTCGGGAGTTGACGAGCAGTACTTC.

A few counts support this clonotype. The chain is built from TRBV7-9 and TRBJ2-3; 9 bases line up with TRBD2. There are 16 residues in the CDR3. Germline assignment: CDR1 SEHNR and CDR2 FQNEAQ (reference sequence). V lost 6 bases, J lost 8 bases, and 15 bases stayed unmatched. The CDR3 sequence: CASSSGGRASFVTQYF. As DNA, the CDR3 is TGTGCCAGCAGTTCTGGCGGGAGGGCCAGTTTTGTTACGCAGTATTTT. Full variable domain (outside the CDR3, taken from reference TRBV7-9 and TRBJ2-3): DTGVSQNPRHKITKRGQNVTFRCDPISEHNRLYWYRQTLGQGPEFLTYFQNEAQLEKSRLLSDRFSAERPKGSFSTLEIQRTEQGDSAMYLCASSSGGRASFVTQYFGPGTRLTVL.

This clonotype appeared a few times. CDR3 residues: CASSESGRATYEQYF. CDR3 in DNA: TGTGCCAGCAGCGAGAGCGGGAGGGCGACTTACGAGCAGTACTTC. The chain couples TRBV7-2 to TRBJ2-7, with 10 bases fitting TRBD2. CDR3 size: 15 residues. The V gene's germline CDR1 is SGHTA and CDR2 FQGNSA. The J segment lost 4 bases and the V segment lost 5 bases, leaving 8 bases of the junction unmatched. Based on the CDR3 plus reference TRBV7-2 and TRBJ2-7, the full variable domain is GAGVSQSPSNKVTEKGKDVELRCDPISGHTALYWYRQSLGQGLEFLIYFQGNSAPDKSGLPSDRFSAERTGGSVSTLTIQRTQQEDSAVYLCASSESGRATYEQYFGPGTRLTVT.

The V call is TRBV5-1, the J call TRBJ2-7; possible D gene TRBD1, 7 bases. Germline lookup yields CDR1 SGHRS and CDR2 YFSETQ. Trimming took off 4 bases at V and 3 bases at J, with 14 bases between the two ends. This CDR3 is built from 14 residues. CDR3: CASSPRGDGYEQYF. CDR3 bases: TGCGCCAGCAGCCCCAGGGGGGATGGCTACGAGCAGTACTTC.

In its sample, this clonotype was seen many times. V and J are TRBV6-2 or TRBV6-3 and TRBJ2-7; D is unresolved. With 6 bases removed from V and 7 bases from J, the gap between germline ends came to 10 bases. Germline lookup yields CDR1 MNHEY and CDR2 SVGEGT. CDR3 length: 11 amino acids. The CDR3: CASSPAEEQYF. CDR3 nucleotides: TGTGCCAGCAGCCCAGCTGAGGAGCAGTACTTC.

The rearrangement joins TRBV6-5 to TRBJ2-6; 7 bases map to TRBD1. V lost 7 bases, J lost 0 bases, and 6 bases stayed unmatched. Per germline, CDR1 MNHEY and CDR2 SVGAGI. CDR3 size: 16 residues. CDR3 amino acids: CASTRQGRSGANVLTF. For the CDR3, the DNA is TGTGCCAGCACCCGACAGGGTCGCTCTGGGGCCAACGTCCTGACTTTC.

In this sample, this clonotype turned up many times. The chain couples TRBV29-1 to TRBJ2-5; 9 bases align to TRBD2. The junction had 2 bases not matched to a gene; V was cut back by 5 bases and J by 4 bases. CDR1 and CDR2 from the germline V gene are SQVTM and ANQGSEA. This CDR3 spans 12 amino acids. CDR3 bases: TGCAGCGTTATAGCGGGAGTAGAGACCCAGTACTTC. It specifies CSVIAGVETQYF. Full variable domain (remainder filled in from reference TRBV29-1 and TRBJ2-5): SAVISQKPSRDICQRGTSLTIQCQVDSQVTMMFWYRQQPGQSLTLIATANQGSEATYESGFVIDKFPISRPNLTFSTLTVSNMSPEDSSIYLCSVIAGVETQYFGPGTRLLVL.

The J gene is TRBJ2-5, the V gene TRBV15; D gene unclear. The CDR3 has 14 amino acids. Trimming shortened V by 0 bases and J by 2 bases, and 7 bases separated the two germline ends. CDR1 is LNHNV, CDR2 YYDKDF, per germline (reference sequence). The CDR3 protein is CATSRDRNQETQYF. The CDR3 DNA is TGTGCCACCAGCAGAGATAGAAATCAAGAGACCCAGTACTTC.

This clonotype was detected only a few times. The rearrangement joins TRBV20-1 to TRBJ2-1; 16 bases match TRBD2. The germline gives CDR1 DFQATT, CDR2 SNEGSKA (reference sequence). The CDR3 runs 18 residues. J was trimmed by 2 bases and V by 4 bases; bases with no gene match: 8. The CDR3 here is CSATPGLAGGSPYNEQFF. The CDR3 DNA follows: TGCAGTGCTACTCCGGGACTAGCGGGAGGGAGCCCCTACAATGAGCAGTTCTTC.

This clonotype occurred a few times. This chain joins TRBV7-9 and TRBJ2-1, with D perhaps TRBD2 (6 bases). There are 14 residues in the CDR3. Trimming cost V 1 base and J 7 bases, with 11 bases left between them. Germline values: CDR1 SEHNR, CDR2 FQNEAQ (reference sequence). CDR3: CASSLEEGGNEQFF. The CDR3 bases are TGTGCCAGCAGCTTAGAGGAGGGCGGGAATGAGCAGTTCTTC.

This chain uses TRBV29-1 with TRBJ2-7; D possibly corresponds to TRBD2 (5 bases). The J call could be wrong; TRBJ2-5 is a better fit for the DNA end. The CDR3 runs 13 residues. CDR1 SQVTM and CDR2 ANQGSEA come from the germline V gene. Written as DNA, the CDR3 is TGCAGCGCCCAATTTCATACGGGGGAGACCCAGTACTTC. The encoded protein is CSAQFHTGETQYF.

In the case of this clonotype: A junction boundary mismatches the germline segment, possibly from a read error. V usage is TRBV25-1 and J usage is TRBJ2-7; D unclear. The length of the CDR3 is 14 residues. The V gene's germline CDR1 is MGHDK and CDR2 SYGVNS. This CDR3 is CVSSEVGFSYEQYF. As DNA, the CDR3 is TGTGTCAGCAGTGAAGTAGGGTTCTCCTACGAGCAGTACTTC.

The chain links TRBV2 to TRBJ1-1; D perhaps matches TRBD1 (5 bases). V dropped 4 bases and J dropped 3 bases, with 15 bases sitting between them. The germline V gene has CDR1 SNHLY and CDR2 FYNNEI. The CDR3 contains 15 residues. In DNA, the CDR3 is TGTGCCAGCAGTGGCACAGGCGGGGATCACACTGAAGCTTTCTTT. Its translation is CASSGTGGDHTEAFF. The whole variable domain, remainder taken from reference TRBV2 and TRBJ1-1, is EPEVTQTPSHQVTQMGQEVILRCVPISNHLYFYWYRQILGQKVEFLVSFYNNEISEKSEIFDDQFSVERPDGSNFTLKIRSTKLEDSAMYFCASSGTGGDHTEAFFGQGTRLTVV.

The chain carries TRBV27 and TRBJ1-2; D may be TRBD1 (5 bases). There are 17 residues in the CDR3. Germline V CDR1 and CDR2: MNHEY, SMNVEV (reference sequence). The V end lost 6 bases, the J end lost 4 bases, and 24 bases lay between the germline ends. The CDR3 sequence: CASRGVGPKTFGYGYTF. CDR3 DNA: TGTGCCAGCAGGGGAGTGGGACCGAAGACGTTCGGCTATGGCTACACCTTC.

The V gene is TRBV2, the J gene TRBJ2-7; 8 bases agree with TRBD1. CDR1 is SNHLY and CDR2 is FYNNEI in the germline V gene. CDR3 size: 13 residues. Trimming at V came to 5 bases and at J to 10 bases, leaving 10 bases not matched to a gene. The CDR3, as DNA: TGTGCCAGCAGTCCCGGGACAGGCCTCTCTCAGTACTTC. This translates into CASSPGTGLSQYF.

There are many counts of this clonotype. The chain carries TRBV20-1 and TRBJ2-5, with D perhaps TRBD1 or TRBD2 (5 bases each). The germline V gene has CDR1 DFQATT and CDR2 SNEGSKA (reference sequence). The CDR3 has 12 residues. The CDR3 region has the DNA TGCAGCGCCAAGAGGGGTGGCGAGACCCAGTACTTC. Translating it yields CSAKRGGETQYF.

The CDR3 protein is CASSSPSTGREQYF. CDR3 nucleotide sequence: TGTGCCAGCAGCTCCCCGTCTACAGGGCGCGAGCAGTACTTC. The chain is built from TRBV11-1 and TRBJ2-5; D possibly corresponds to TRBD1 (6 bases). The J call may be incorrect, as the DNA end agrees better with TRBJ2-7. Germline CDR1 and CDR2: SGHAT and FQDESV (reference sequence). The CDR3 has 14 amino acids.

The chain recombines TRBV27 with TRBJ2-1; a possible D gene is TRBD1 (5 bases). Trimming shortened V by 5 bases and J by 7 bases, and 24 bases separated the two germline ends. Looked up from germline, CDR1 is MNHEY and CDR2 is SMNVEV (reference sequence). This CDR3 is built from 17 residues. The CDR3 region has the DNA TGTGCCAGCAGTCTCTGGGTCGGTGGCAGAAAGGGGAATGAGCAGTTCTTC. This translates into CASSLWVGGRKGNEQFF.